Included here is one T cell receptor beta chain sequence, with context. The sample comes from a study of shared clonotypes between healthy human individuals. Trimming left V 4 bases short and J 0 bases short, with 7 bases between. The CDR3 runs 14 residues. CDR1 and CDR2 from the germline V gene are MNHEY and SVGAGI. Replicate PCRs for unsorted PBMC used about 330 ng DNA (roughly 29,000 T cell genomes). As handled by the study authors: ImmunoSEQ output lacked quality scores and full-length reads, limiting matched filtering. TCRdb keeps only in-frame clones here, not all; method: immunoSEQ multiplex PCR. V and J calls plus clone size are reproduced from that table; the DNA served to infer D and trimming. Of about 460,000 clones listed, around 77% are singletons.

This receptor was taken from a middle-aged woman in good health. Some clones in this sample may be carry-over from other donors' samples. The specimen sequenced was PBMCs. The chain is built from TRBV6-5 and TRBJ1-3; D remains ambiguous. Here the CDR3 DNA reads TGTGCCAGCAGTTTTAGTTTCTCTGGAAACACCATATATTTT. Translated, it gives CASSFSFSGNTIYF.